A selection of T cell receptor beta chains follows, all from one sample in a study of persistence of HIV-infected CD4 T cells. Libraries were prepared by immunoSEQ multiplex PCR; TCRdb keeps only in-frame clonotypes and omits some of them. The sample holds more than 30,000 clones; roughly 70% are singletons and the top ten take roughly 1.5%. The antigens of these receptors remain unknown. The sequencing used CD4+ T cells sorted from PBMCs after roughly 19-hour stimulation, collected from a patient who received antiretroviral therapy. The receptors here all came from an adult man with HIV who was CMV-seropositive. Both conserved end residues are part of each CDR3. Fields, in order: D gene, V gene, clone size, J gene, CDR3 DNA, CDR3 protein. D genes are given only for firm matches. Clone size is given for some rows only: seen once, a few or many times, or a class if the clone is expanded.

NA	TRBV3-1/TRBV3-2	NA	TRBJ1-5	TGTGCCAGCAGCCAATATGGGGGGGGGCAGCCCCAGCATTTT	CASSQYGGGQPQHF
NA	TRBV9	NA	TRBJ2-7	TGTGCCAGCAGCGTAGGGCGGGAAGGAGTAGGCGAGCAGTACTTC	CASSVGREGVGEQYF
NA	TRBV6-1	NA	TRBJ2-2	TGTGCCAGCAGTGAATGGAGCACGACCGGGGAGCTGTTTTTT	CASSEWSTTGELFF
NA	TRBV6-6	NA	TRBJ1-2	TGTGCCAGCAGTTCCACTGGGACTAGCTATGGCTACACCTTC	CASSSTGTSYGYTF
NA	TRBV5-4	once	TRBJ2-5	TGTGCCAGCAGCAGACAGGAAGAGACCCAGTACTTC	CASSRQEETQYF
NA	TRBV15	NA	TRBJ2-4	TGTGCCACCAGCAGAGATCTAGGGCAGGGAAACATTCAGTACTTC	CATSRDLGQGNIQYF
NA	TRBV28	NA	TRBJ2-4	TGTGCCAGCAGACCAGGGCTTGGCAAAAACATTCAGTACTTC	CASRPGLGKNIQYF
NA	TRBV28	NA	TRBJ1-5	TGTGCCAGCAGCTTAATCCCCTCTCAGCCCCAGCATTTT	CASSLIPSQPQHF
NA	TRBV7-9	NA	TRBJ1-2	TGTGCCAGCAGCGCCAGGGAGGGAAGCGGCTACACCTTC	CASSAREGSGYTF
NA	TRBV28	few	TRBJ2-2	TGTGCCGCACACAGCCGCGCCGGGGAGCTGTTTTTT	CAAHSRAGELFF
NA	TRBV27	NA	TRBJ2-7	TGTGCCAGCAGTAGGGTGGGCCCCAAATACGAGCAGTACTTC	CASSRVGPKYEQYF
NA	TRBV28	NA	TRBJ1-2	TGTGCCAGCAGTTCCAACTATGGCTACACCTTC	CASSSNYGYTF